What follows describes a single T cell receptor beta chain. This sample was taken from a study of shared T cell receptors in the human thymus. Sequencing was performed with immunoSEQ multiplex PCR; in TCRdb, only in-frame clones are kept and a portion is missing. Of hundreds of thousands of clones listed, approximately 80% are singletons. These same records also appear under a second study, on human thymus T cells. In that study: Donors consisted of healthy Finnish infants (having corrective surgery for congenital heart defects). Thymus specimens were resections from corrective heart surgery. V and J gene usage appeared biased in thymic and blood repertoires. There were highly overlapping thymic repertoires among unrelated individuals, as related research reported.

Sequences were obtained from thymocytes. This receptor was identified in a boy in the first two years of life with a congenital heart defect.

DNA for the CDR3: TGTGCCAGCAGTCCTCAAAGGGGATGTCAGCCCCAGCATTTT. Its translation: CASSPQRGCQPQHF. The chain is built from TRBV6-1 and TRBJ1-5, with a possible D match to TRBD1 (5 bases). This CDR3 spans 14 amino acids. Germline V gene sequence: CDR1 MNHNS, CDR2 SASEGT. Trimming cost V 5 bases and J 6 bases, with 14 bases left between them.